The 10 T cell receptor beta chains given below trace back to one sample, sequenced in a study of blood T cell repertoires in COVID-19. Sequencing used immunoSEQ multiplex PCR; TCRdb keeps in-frame clones, though not all of them. The top ten clones hold 15% to 19% of a sample with approximately 290,000 clones, around 82% of them seen once. Specimen: peripheral blood. Every receptor here comes from a person aged 70 to 79 with COVID-19, enrolled during active disease.

The sample holds one count of this clone. V usage is TRBV7-3 and J usage is TRBJ2-5; 9 bases match TRBD2. This CDR3 has 13 amino acids. Germline lookup yields CDR1 SGHTA and CDR2 FQGTGA. V lost 5 bases and J lost 2; bases outside the gene matches: 0. CDR3 sequence (DNA): TGTGCCAGCAGCACTAGCGGGCAAGAGACCCAGTACTTC. The encoded protein is CASSTSGQETQYF.

This clone was seen a handful of times. The chain combines TRBV19 with TRBJ1-1, with TRBD1 matching 10 bases. Germline V CDR1 and CDR2: LNHDA, SQIVND (reference sequence). The CDR3 contains 12 residues. Trimming took 9 bases from V and 5 from J; bases not matched to a gene: 3. CDR3 bases: TGTGCCAGCATGGACAGGGGGACTGAAGCTTTCTTT. Residues: CASMDRGTEAFF.

The chain links TRBV19 to TRBJ1-1; unclear D gene. Germline loops: CDR1 LNHDA, CDR2 SQIVND (reference sequence). V lost 7 bases and J 5 bases, leaving 20 bases between the germline ends. The CDR3 covers 15 residues. CDR3 sequence: CASTPGGLLRTEAFF. CDR3 sequence (DNA): TGTGCCAGTACTCCGGGTGGACTTTTAAGGACTGAAGCTTTCTTT.

The chain employs TRBV29-1 and TRBJ2-2, with D tentatively TRBD1 (5 bases). CDR1 and CDR2 from the germline V gene are SQVTM and ANQGSEA. The V end was cut by 3 bases, the J end by 1 base, with 6 bases between. The CDR3 covers 13 residues. CDR3 nucleotide sequence: TGCAGCGTTGACAGGGAGAACACCGGGGAGCTGTTTTTT. Amino acid sequence: CSVDRENTGELFF.

The chain couples TRBV29-1 to TRBJ2-1, with D unclear. Germline values: CDR1 SQVTM, CDR2 ANQGSEA. Trimming took off 2 bases at V and 12 bases at J, with 11 bases between the two ends. The CDR3 spans 11 residues. DNA for the CDR3: TGCAGCGTTGAACTTGCTACCTGGCAGTTCTTC. Its protein is CSVELATWQFF.

The chain combines TRBV4-3 with TRBJ2-5; no clear D. Germline CDR1 reads LGHNA; CDR2 reads YSLEER. V was shortened by 0 bases and J by 1 base, with 6 bases between the two germline ends. The CDR3 loop spans 14 amino acids. CDR3 sequence (DNA): TGCGCCAGCAGCCAAGATATAGTCCAAGAGACCCAGTACTTC. It codes for CASSQDIVQETQYF.

As for this clone: At one boundary the junction diverges from the germline segment, which might be a read error. This rearrangement joins TRBV20-1 to TRBJ2-4, with 9 bases aligning to TRBD2. Germline assignment: CDR1 DFQATT and CDR2 SNEGSKA (reference sequence). CDR3 length equals 9 residues. The CDR3 spells CSASAGGPF. The CDR3 DNA sequence: TGCAGTGCTAGCGCGGGAGGGCCGTTC.

The chain recombines TRBV12-2 with TRBJ1-5. TRBV12-2 corresponds to a pseudogene. CDR3 size: 17 residues. The CDR3 region is CASRLDARPSSNQPQHF. The CDR3 DNA is TGTGCAAGTCGCTTAGACGCGAGGCCAAGTAGCAATCAGCCCCAGCATTTT.

The rearrangement joins TRBV5-5 to TRBJ2-6; D not certain. The CDR3 covers 17 residues. Trimming removed 1 base from V and 0 bases from J, with 11 bases in between. Germline CDR1 is SGHKS and CDR2 is YYEKEE (reference sequence). The CDR3, as DNA: TGTGCCAGCAGCTTGTCGCAGGCAACCTCTGGGGCCAACGTCCTGACTTTC. Translated: CASSLSQATSGANVLTF. The complete variable domain, with remaining parts taken from reference TRBV5-5 and TRBJ2-6, reads DAGVTQSPTHLIKTRGQQVTLRCSPISGHKSVSWYQQVLGQGPQFIFQYYEKEERGRGNFPDRFSARQFPNYSSELNVNALLLGDSALYLCASSLSQATSGANVLTFGAGSRLTVL.

The chain couples TRBV3-1 (or the pseudogene TRBV3-2) to TRBJ2-1; 9 nucleotides agree with TRBD2. Germline V gene lookup returns CDR1 LGHDT and CDR2 YNNKEL (reference sequence). The V segment lost 8 bases and the J segment 6 bases; nucleotides outside the gene matches: 14. The CDR3 covers 16 residues. CDR3 nucleotides: TGTGCCAGCTATCGACTAGCGGACAATTGGGGCAATGAGCAGTTCTTC. Amino acid sequence: CASYRLADNWGNEQFF.